The 18 T cell receptor beta chains presented below share a single source sample, sequenced in a study of cytomegalovirus exposure and HLA in healthy donors. The PCR contained 60 Vbeta and 13 Jbeta primers. This table comes from immunoSEQ multiplex PCR, and its TCRdb copy is limited to in-frame clones, with some not included. The profile shows roughly 170,000 clones, roughly 80% of them singletons. Sequenced material: PBMCs. Receptor source: a woman aged 18-29 years in good health and CMV-seronegative.

The V gene is TRBV5-1, the J gene TRBJ2-5; tentative D call: TRBD1 (7 bases). The CDR3 totals 16 residues. Per germline, CDR1 SGHRS and CDR2 YFSETQ. V gave up 3 bases and J gave up 2 bases, with 17 bases separating them. CDR3 nucleotides: TGCGCCAGCAGCTCAGGGGGGCAGGGAAAACAAGAGACCCAGTACTTC. It specifies CASSSGGQGKQETQYF.

Written as DNA, the CDR3 is TGTGCCAGCAGCCGGACAGGGTCTAGGAGCTCCTACGAGCAGTACTTC. Translated, it gives CASSRTGSRSSYEQYF. The gene calls are TRBV27 and TRBJ2-7; 8 nucleotides line up with TRBD1. The CDR3 is made up of 16 amino acids. The germline V gene has CDR1 MNHEY and CDR2 SMNVEV (reference sequence). V was pared by 6 bases and J by 0 bases, with 10 bases of the junction left unmatched.

The V call is TRBV28, the J call TRBJ2-1; 12 bases align to TRBD2. V was clipped by 5 bases and J by 9 bases; unmatched bases: 8. The germline V gene has CDR1 MDHEN and CDR2 SYDVKM. CDR3 size: 15 residues. CDR3 sequence reads: CASSRASGRAGEQFF. For the CDR3, the DNA is TGTGCCAGCAGTAGGGCTAGCGGGAGGGCCGGTGAGCAGTTCTTC.

The chain uses TRBV5-1 and TRBJ2-6; 11 bases are shared with TRBD1. This CDR3 contains 18 residues. V was clipped by 0 bases and J by 4 bases; unmatched bases: 6. Germline loops: CDR1 SGHRS, CDR2 YFSETQ. CDR3 nucleotide sequence: TGCGCCAGCAGCTTGGTCGGACAGGGGGCTTCCGGGGCCAACGTCCTGACTTTC. Translated: CASSLVGQGASGANVLTF.

CDR3 nucleotides: TGTGCCAGCAGCTTAAACGGGAATGAGCAGTTCTTC. Translation: CASSLNGNEQFF. This rearrangement joins TRBV7-3 to TRBJ2-1; D unresolved. This CDR3 is built from 12 residues. Trimming cost V 1 base and J 7 bases, with 5 bases left between them. Germline V gene sequence: CDR1 SGHTA, CDR2 FQGTGA. The whole variable domain, remainder taken from reference TRBV7-3 and TRBJ2-1, is GAGVSQTPSNKVTEKGKYVELRCDPISGHTALYWYRQSLGQGPEFLIYFQGTGAADDSGLPNDRFFAVRPEGSVSTLKIQRTERGDSAVYLCASSLNGNEQFFGPGTRLTVL.

The V gene is TRBV7-9, the J gene TRBJ2-7; D unresolved. The V end was cut by 1 base, the J end by 3 bases, with 4 bases between. Germline values: CDR1 SEHNR, CDR2 FQNEAQ (reference sequence). This CDR3 is built from 12 residues. The DNA for the CDR3 is TGTGCCAGCAGCTTAGGCGTCTACGAGCAGTACTTC. Translating it yields CASSLGVYEQYF.

The CDR3 DNA reads as TGTGCCAGCCTCTCCCGGGACAGGGCCTACGAGCAGTACTTC. Its translation: CASLSRDRAYEQYF. The genes are TRBV28 and TRBJ2-7; 9 positions match TRBD1. Germline V gene lookup returns CDR1 MDHEN and CDR2 SYDVKM. With 8 bases clipped from V and 2 bases from J, the junction kept 7 bases outside the gene matches. The CDR3 spans 14 residues.

V usage is TRBV2 and J usage is TRBJ2-2; TRBD2 might be the D (5 bases). Trimming stripped 6 bases from V and 7 bases from J, with 12 bases between. The germline gives CDR1 SNHLY, CDR2 FYNNEI. The CDR3 has 13 residues. The CDR3 coding sequence is TGTGCCAGCAGAGATGGACTTGGCGGGGAGCTGTTTTTT. It is translated as CASRDGLGGELFF. The full variable domain, completed using reference TRBV2 and TRBJ2-2, is EPEVTQTPSHQVTQMGQEVILRCVPISNHLYFYWYRQILGQKVEFLVSFYNNEISEKSEIFDDQFSVERPDGSNFTLKIRSTKLEDSAMYFCASRDGLGGELFFGEGSRLTVL.

The chain couples TRBV29-1 to TRBJ1-1, with D possibly TRBD1 on 6 matching bases. V lost 4 bases and J 5 bases, leaving 11 bases between the germline ends. The CDR3 has 12 residues. In germline, CDR1 is SQVTM, CDR2 ANQGSEA. CDR3 in amino acids: CSVAQQGTEAFF. As DNA, the CDR3 is TGCAGCGTTGCGCAACAGGGTACTGAAGCTTTCTTT.

The chain couples TRBV28 to TRBJ1-4; possibly TRBD1 for D (6 bases). This CDR3 has 16 amino acids. Germline CDR1 and CDR2: MDHEN and SYDVKM. Deletions cut 5 bases from V and 5 bases from J, with 18 bases between. For the CDR3, the DNA is TGTGCCAGCAGTGCGACAAGGGGGGGGTCCAATGAAAAACTGTTTTTT. This translates into CASSATRGGSNEKLFF.

The gene calls are TRBV7-3 and TRBJ2-1, with D possibly matching TRBD1 (6 bases). The CDR3 has 15 amino acids. Trimming cost V 6 bases and J 0 bases, with 12 bases left between them. The V gene's germline CDR1 is SGHTA and CDR2 FQGTGA. CDR3 amino acids: CASRPGTSSYNEQFF. In nucleotides, the CDR3 is TGTGCCAGCAGGCCCGGGACATCCTCCTACAATGAGCAGTTCTTC.

This clone was seen a few times. The V call is TRBV11-2, the J call TRBJ2-7; a possible D gene is TRBD1 (6 bases). V was trimmed by 1 base and J by 5 bases, leaving 15 bases between them. The CDR3 has 15 amino acids. In germline, CDR1 is SGHAT, CDR2 FQNNGV. This CDR3 reads CASSLAVPGVNEQYF. As DNA, the CDR3 is TGTGCCAGCAGCTTAGCAGTCCCAGGGGTGAACGAGCAGTACTTC.

The chain joins TRBV7-9 to TRBJ2-3; perhaps TRBD2 as D (6 bases). CDR3 length: 13 amino acids. The V end lost 4 bases, the J end lost 1 base, and 6 bases lay between the germline ends. CDR1 is SEHNR, CDR2 FQNEAQ, per germline (reference sequence). CDR3 nucleotides: TGTGCCAGCAGCTCGGGGGGCACAGATACGCAGTATTTT. Amino acids: CASSSGGTDTQYF.

The gene calls are TRBV10-2 and TRBJ2-2; 9 bases align to TRBD2. The CDR3 spans 15 residues. Germline-derived CDR1 and CDR2 are WSHSY and SAAADI. V was clipped by 4 bases and J by 7 bases; unmatched bases: 7. The CDR3 protein is CASSVDSGSGGELFF. The CDR3 DNA reads as TGCGCCAGCAGTGTAGATAGCGGGAGCGGCGGGGAGCTGTTTTTT.

The chain links TRBV14 to TRBJ1-2, with D possibly TRBD1 on 5 matching bases. Per the germline V gene, CDR1 is SGHDN and CDR2 is FVKESK. V shed 0 bases and J shed 7 bases, with 9 bases lying between them. The CDR3 totals 13 residues. DNA of the CDR3: TGTGCCAGCAGCCAAGATTCAGGGTTTGGCTACACCTTC. It yields the protein CASSQDSGFGYTF.

This chain joins TRBV11-3 and TRBJ2-7, with 8 positions matching TRBD1. Trimming cost V 4 bases and J 3 bases; bases outside gene matches: 14. Germline values: CDR1 SGHNT, CDR2 YENEEA. The CDR3 loop spans 17 amino acids. The CDR3 DNA follows: TGTGCCAGCAGCTCCCCCGACAGGGGCCCTTGGAACTACGAGCAGTACTTC. It translates to CASSSPDRGPWNYEQYF.

The chain employs TRBV19 and TRBJ2-1; tentatively, D is TRBD2 (5 bases). The ends were cut back, 9 bases at V and 3 bases at J, with 12 bases in the middle. The CDR3 runs to 13 residues. The germline gives CDR1 LNHDA, CDR2 SQIVND (reference sequence). This CDR3 reads CASVDYYYNEQFF. CDR3 DNA sequence: TGTGCCAGCGTTGACTACTACTACAATGAGCAGTTCTTC.

The J gene is TRBJ2-2, the V gene TRBV9, with TRBD1 matching over 9 bases. This CDR3 region has 17 residues. The germline gives CDR1 SGDLS, CDR2 YYNGEE. V trimming: 4 bases; J trimming: 6 bases; junction bases outside the gene matches: 13. The CDR3 DNA reads TGTGCCAGCAGCCGATGGGGGGACAGGGTTAAGTCCGGGGAGCTGTTTTTT. The encoded protein is CASSRWGDRVKSGELFF.